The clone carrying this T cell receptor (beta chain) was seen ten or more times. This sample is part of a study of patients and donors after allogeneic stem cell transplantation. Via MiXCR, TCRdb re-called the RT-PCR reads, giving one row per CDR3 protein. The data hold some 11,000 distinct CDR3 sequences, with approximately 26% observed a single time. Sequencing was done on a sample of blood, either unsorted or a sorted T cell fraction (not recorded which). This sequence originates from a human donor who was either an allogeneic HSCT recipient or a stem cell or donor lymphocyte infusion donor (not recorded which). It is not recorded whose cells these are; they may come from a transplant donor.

CDR3 bases: TGCAGCGCTGGGGAAGCTTTCTTT. Its protein product is CSAGEAFF. The rearrangement joins TRBV29-1 to TRBJ1-1; D is ambiguous. The V gene lost 7 bases and the J gene lost 8 bases, with 5 bases spanning the gap. Germline V gene sequence: CDR1 SQVTM, CDR2 ANQGSEA. The CDR3 contains 8 residues. Combining the CDR3 with reference TRBV29-1 and TRBJ1-1 gives the whole variable domain SAVISQKPSRDICQRGTSLTIQCQVDSQVTMMFWYRQQPGQSLTLIATANQGSEATYESGFVIDKFPISRPNLTFSTLTVSNMSPEDSSIYLCSAGEAFFGQGTRLTVV.